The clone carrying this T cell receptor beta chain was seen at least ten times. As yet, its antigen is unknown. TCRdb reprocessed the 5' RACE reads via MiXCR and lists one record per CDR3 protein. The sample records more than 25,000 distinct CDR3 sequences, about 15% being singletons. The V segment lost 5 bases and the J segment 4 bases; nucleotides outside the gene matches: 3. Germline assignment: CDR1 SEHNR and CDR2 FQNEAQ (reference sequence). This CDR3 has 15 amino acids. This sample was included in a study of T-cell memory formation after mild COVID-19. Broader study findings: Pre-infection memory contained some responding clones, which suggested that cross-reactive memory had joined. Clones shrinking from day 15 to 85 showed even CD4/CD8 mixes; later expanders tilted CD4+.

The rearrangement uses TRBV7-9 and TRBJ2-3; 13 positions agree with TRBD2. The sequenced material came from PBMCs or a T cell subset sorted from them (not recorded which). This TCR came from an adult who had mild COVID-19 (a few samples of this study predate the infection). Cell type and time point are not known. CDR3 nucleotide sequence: TGTGCCAGCAGCCCAGGACTAGCGGGGGCAGATACGCAGTATTTT. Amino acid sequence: CASSPGLAGADTQYF.